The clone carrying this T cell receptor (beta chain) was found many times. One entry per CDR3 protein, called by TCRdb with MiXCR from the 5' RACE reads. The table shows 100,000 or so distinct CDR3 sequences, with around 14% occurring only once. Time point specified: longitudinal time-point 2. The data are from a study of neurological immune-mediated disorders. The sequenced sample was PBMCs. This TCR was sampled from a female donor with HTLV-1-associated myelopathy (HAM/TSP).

The CDR3 region is CASSAGDGNSPLHF. The CDR3 DNA follows: TGTGCCAGCAGCGCAGGGGATGGGAATTCACCCCTCCACTTT. The genes are TRBV6-1 and TRBJ1-6, with D possibly TRBD1 on 6 matching bases. The CDR3 covers 14 residues. Germline lookup yields CDR1 MNHNS and CDR2 SASEGT. The V and J ends lost 6 bases and 7 bases respectively, with 13 bases between them.